A selection of T cell receptor beta chains follows, all from one sample in a study of Tregs in tolerant kidney transplant recipients. Some clones are missing from TCRdb's copy, which holds only in-frame ones; the method was immunoSEQ multiplex PCR. The sample has 110,000 or so clones, roughly 92% seen once. Sequencing was done on a sample of CD4+ T cells from blood. Every receptor here comes from a human donor in good health. Each CDR3 is given with its conserved first and last residue. Each record gives: clone size, J gene, D gene, V gene, CDR3 DNA, CDR3 protein. D genes are given only for firm matches. For some rows the clone size is stated as once, few or many, or as a class when expanded; others skip it.

clone size: -
J gene: TRBJ1-4
D gene: TRBD1
V gene: TRBV7-9
CDR3 DNA: TGTGCCAGCCACCCGACAGGGGGCGATGAAAAACTGTTTTTT
CDR3 protein: CASHPTGGDEKLFF

clone size: -
J gene: TRBJ1-5
D gene: -
V gene: TRBV10-3
CDR3 DNA: TGTGCCATCAGTGAGTCGGGAAGGGGCACTCAGCCCCAGCATTTT
CDR3 protein: CAISESGRGTQPQHF

clone size: -
J gene: TRBJ1-1
D gene: TRBD1
V gene: TRBV10-1
CDR3 DNA: TGCGCCAGCAGTGAGTCGACGACAGGGGGCTACGGGGGAGACACTGAAGCTTTCTTT
CDR3 protein: CASSESTTGGYGGDTEAFF

clone size: -
J gene: TRBJ2-7
D gene: -
V gene: TRBV10-3
CDR3 DNA: TGTGCCATCAGTGAGGGGGGCTACTACGAGCAGTACTTC
CDR3 protein: CAISEGGYYEQYF

clone size: -
J gene: TRBJ2-7
D gene: -
V gene: TRBV2
CDR3 DNA: TGTGCCAGCAGTGACAGTTCCTACGAGCAGTACTTC
CDR3 protein: CASSDSSYEQYF

clone size: -
J gene: TRBJ1-1
D gene: -
V gene: TRBV18
CDR3 DNA: TGTGCCAGCTCACCAGAGGGCAGGGAAGCTTTCTTT
CDR3 protein: CASSPEGREAFF

clone size: once
J gene: TRBJ1-1
D gene: -
V gene: TRBV5-1
CDR3 DNA: TGCGCCAGCAGCTCGACGGTTATCGGGGGGACTGAAGCTTTCTTT
CDR3 protein: CASSSTVIGGTEAFF

clone size: -
J gene: TRBJ2-7
D gene: -
V gene: TRBV5-1
CDR3 DNA: TGCGCCAGCAGCTTGTGGGCGGACGAGCAGTACTTC
CDR3 protein: CASSLWADEQYF

clone size: -
J gene: TRBJ2-7
D gene: TRBD2
V gene: TRBV5-1
CDR3 DNA: TGCGCCAGCAGCACCGGGCTAGCGGATGATTACGAGCAGTACTTC
CDR3 protein: CASSTGLADDYEQYF

clone size: -
J gene: TRBJ2-7
D gene: -
V gene: TRBV28
CDR3 DNA: TGTGCCAGCAGCCCTGGCGGGACTTCAACCTACGAGCAGTACTTC
CDR3 protein: CASSPGGTSTYEQYF

clone size: few
J gene: TRBJ2-7
D gene: -
V gene: TRBV6-6
CDR3 DNA: TGTGCCAGCAGTGGGAGGGGGGGCTTTACCTACGAGCAGTACTTC
CDR3 protein: CASSGRGGFTYEQYF

clone size: -
J gene: TRBJ2-7
D gene: TRBD2
V gene: TRBV4-1
CDR3 DNA: TGCGCCAGCAGCCAGCCTGCGGGGGGCGTTGGTTACGAGCAGTACTTC
CDR3 protein: CASSQPAGGVGYEQYF

clone size: few
J gene: TRBJ2-3
D gene: TRBD2
V gene: TRBV25-1
CDR3 DNA: TGTGCCAGCAGTGACCCCGCGGGGGGCCCAGATACGCAGTATTTT
CDR3 protein: CASSDPAGGPDTQYF

clone size: -
J gene: TRBJ2-5
D gene: -
V gene: TRBV9
CDR3 DNA: TGTGCCAGCACCCCTTCGGGACTGACACAAGAGACCCAGTACTTC
CDR3 protein: CASTPSGLTQETQYF

clone size: -
J gene: TRBJ2-7
D gene: TRBD2
V gene: TRBV10-2
CDR3 DNA: TGCGCCAGCAGCACTAGCGGTCCCGCACGCGAGCAGTACTTC
CDR3 protein: CASSTSGPAREQYF

clone size: -
J gene: TRBJ1-5
D gene: -
V gene: TRBV29-1
CDR3 DNA: TGCAGCGTTGAAACCGGGCTGCTTGGTCAGCCCCAGCATTTT
CDR3 protein: CSVETGLLGQPQHF

clone size: -
J gene: TRBJ1-5
D gene: TRBD1
V gene: TRBV4-2
CDR3 DNA: TGTGCCAGCAGCCTTGACAGGGGTAGCAATCAGCCCCAGCATTTT
CDR3 protein: CASSLDRGSNQPQHF

clone size: -
J gene: TRBJ2-3
D gene: TRBD2
V gene: TRBV11-3
CDR3 DNA: TGTGCCAGCAGCTTCGGGTATTTTGGGACTAGCGGGGTGGATACGCAGTATTTT
CDR3 protein: CASSFGYFGTSGVDTQYF

clone size: -
J gene: TRBJ1-1
D gene: -
V gene: TRBV6-1
CDR3 DNA: TGTGCCAGCAGTGAAGGGTGGGACACTGAAGCTTTCTTT
CDR3 protein: CASSEGWDTEAFF

clone size: -
J gene: TRBJ2-3
D gene: TRBD1
V gene: TRBV5-1
CDR3 DNA: TGCGCCAGCAGCATAGGACAGGGGAGTTTTTTGGATACGCAGTATTTT
CDR3 protein: CASSIGQGSFLDTQYF

clone size: -
J gene: TRBJ2-7
D gene: TRBD2
V gene: TRBV15
CDR3 DNA: TGTGCCACCAGCAGAGCTAGCGGGAGAGCGGGGTCCTACGAGCAGTACTTC
CDR3 protein: CATSRASGRAGSYEQYF

clone size: -
J gene: TRBJ1-1
D gene: -
V gene: TRBV30
CDR3 DNA: TGTGCCTGGAGTCCTTCTAGGACTGTAGGGAACACTGAAGCTTTCTTT
CDR3 protein: CAWSPSRTVGNTEAFF

clone size: -
J gene: TRBJ1-5
D gene: -
V gene: TRBV6-1
CDR3 DNA: TGTGCCACTCAGGCCCAGCATTTT
CDR3 protein: CATQAQHF

clone size: -
J gene: TRBJ2-7
D gene: -
V gene: TRBV5-6
CDR3 DNA: TGTGCCAGCAGCCGCGGCGCAGGTCGGACCTACGAGCAGTACTTC
CDR3 protein: CASSRGAGRTYEQYF

clone size: once
J gene: TRBJ2-1
D gene: -
V gene: TRBV9
CDR3 DNA: TGTGCCAGCAGCCCTAGCATAGGCTCCTACAATGAGCAGTTCTTC
CDR3 protein: CASSPSIGSYNEQFF

clone size: -
J gene: TRBJ1-2
D gene: TRBD1
V gene: TRBV28
CDR3 DNA: TGTGCCAGCAAGCAGACAGGGGTTTATGGCTACACCTTC
CDR3 protein: CASKQTGVYGYTF

clone size: -
J gene: TRBJ2-2
D gene: TRBD1
V gene: TRBV7-6
CDR3 DNA: TGTGCCAGCAGCCCACGACAGGGGGCGAACACCGGGGAGCTGTTTTTT
CDR3 protein: CASSPRQGANTGELFF

clone size: -
J gene: TRBJ2-7
D gene: -
V gene: TRBV10-1
CDR3 DNA: TGCGCCAGCAGTGAGTCACAGGGTTCCTACGAGCAGTACTTC
CDR3 protein: CASSESQGSYEQYF

clone size: -
J gene: TRBJ1-4
D gene: -
V gene: TRBV7-9
CDR3 DNA: TGTGCCAGCAGCCAAAGGGGTCAAACTAATGAAAAACTGTTTTTT
CDR3 protein: CASSQRGQTNEKLFF

clone size: few
J gene: TRBJ1-2
D gene: -
V gene: TRBV5-1
CDR3 DNA: TGCGCCAGCAGCTCAACTCCGGATGACTATGGCTACACCTTC
CDR3 protein: CASSSTPDDYGYTF

clone size: -
J gene: TRBJ1-2
D gene: TRBD1
V gene: TRBV29-1
CDR3 DNA: TGCAGCGTTGGGACAGGGGGTAGGGATGGCTACACCTTC
CDR3 protein: CSVGTGGRDGYTF

clone size: -
J gene: TRBJ1-1
D gene: TRBD1
V gene: TRBV7-3
CDR3 DNA: TGTGCCAGCAGCTCCTGGACAGGTGTGGGCACTGAAGCTTTCTTT
CDR3 protein: CASSSWTGVGTEAFF

clone size: once
J gene: TRBJ2-7
D gene: -
V gene: TRBV6-5
CDR3 DNA: TGTGCCAGCAGTTACCAAGGGGGGTCCTCCTACGAGCAGTACTTC
CDR3 protein: CASSYQGGSSYEQYF

clone size: -
J gene: TRBJ2-2
D gene: TRBD1
V gene: TRBV6-6
CDR3 DNA: TGTGCCAGCAGGGACAGGGTGGGCACCGGGGAGCTGTTTTTT
CDR3 protein: CASRDRVGTGELFF

clone size: few
J gene: TRBJ1-1
D gene: -
V gene: TRBV27
CDR3 DNA: TGTGCCAGCAGTCCTGCGGCAGGTACAGAAGCTTTCTTT
CDR3 protein: CASSPAAGTEAFF

clone size: -
J gene: TRBJ1-2
D gene: -
V gene: TRBV6-5
CDR3 DNA: TGTGCCAGCAGTTCCTCAGGGACCGCCCCCTCCTATGGCTACACCTTC
CDR3 protein: CASSSSGTAPSYGYTF

clone size: -
J gene: TRBJ2-7
D gene: TRBD2
V gene: TRBV7-2
CDR3 DNA: TGTGCCAGCAACAGGGGTGGACTAGCGGGAGGGCCGGGCGAGCAGTACTTC
CDR3 protein: CASNRGGLAGGPGEQYF

clone size: -
J gene: TRBJ1-1
D gene: TRBD1
V gene: TRBV5-1
CDR3 DNA: TGCGCCAGCAGCTACCAGACAGGGGAGACAGCTTTCTTT
CDR3 protein: CASSYQTGETAFF

clone size: -
J gene: TRBJ2-6
D gene: -
V gene: TRBV18
CDR3 DNA: TGTGCCAGCTCACCACCTTCTGGGGCCAACGTCCTGACTTTC
CDR3 protein: CASSPPSGANVLTF

clone size: -
J gene: TRBJ1-4
D gene: -
V gene: TRBV7-9
CDR3 DNA: TGTGCCAGCAGCTCCGGCAGTAACCTTTCGAATGAAAAACTGTTTTTT
CDR3 protein: CASSSGSNLSNEKLFF

clone size: -
J gene: TRBJ2-7
D gene: -
V gene: TRBV7-7
CDR3 DNA: TGTGCCAGCAGCTTACGGGCGGGGCCCGCCTACGAGCAGTACTTC
CDR3 protein: CASSLRAGPAYEQYF

clone size: -
J gene: TRBJ2-1
D gene: -
V gene: TRBV6-5
CDR3 DNA: TGTGCCAGCAGTTACCTCGACCTTTACAATGAGCAGTTCTTC
CDR3 protein: CASSYLDLYNEQFF

clone size: -
J gene: TRBJ1-1
D gene: -
V gene: TRBV7-2
CDR3 DNA: TGTGCCAGCAGCCCGGGTGGGGTTAGGGCAGAAGCTTTCTTT
CDR3 protein: CASSPGGVRAEAFF

clone size: -
J gene: TRBJ2-7
D gene: TRBD1
V gene: TRBV10-1
CDR3 DNA: TGCGCCAGCAGTGAGTTAAGACAGGGGGCCGCGGGCTACGAGCAGTACTTC
CDR3 protein: CASSELRQGAAGYEQYF

clone size: -
J gene: TRBJ1-2
D gene: -
V gene: TRBV27
CDR3 DNA: TGTGCCAGCAGTTTGAATCAGGGTAGTAACTATGGCTACACCTTC
CDR3 protein: CASSLNQGSNYGYTF

clone size: -
J gene: TRBJ2-3
D gene: TRBD2
V gene: TRBV10-2
CDR3 DNA: TGCGCCAGCAGGAGACATAGCGGGAGTGGAACAGATACGCAGTATTTT
CDR3 protein: CASRRHSGSGTDTQYF

clone size: -
J gene: TRBJ1-2
D gene: -
V gene: TRBV9
CDR3 DNA: TGTGCCAGCAGCGTAGGGTACCGGGGAGAGTATGGCTACACCTTC
CDR3 protein: CASSVGYRGEYGYTF

clone size: -
J gene: TRBJ1-1
D gene: -
V gene: TRBV18
CDR3 DNA: TGTGCCAGCTCACCACGTGTGACCGAAGCTTTCTTT
CDR3 protein: CASSPRVTEAFF

clone size: -
J gene: TRBJ2-7
D gene: TRBD2
V gene: TRBV10-3
CDR3 DNA: TGTGCCATCCGGGGAGGGCCGGGTGAGGAGGAGCAGTACTTC
CDR3 protein: CAIRGGPGEEEQYF

clone size: -
J gene: TRBJ2-3
D gene: -
V gene: TRBV5-1
CDR3 DNA: TGCGCCAGCAGCTACCGGGACCATAGCACAGATACGCAGTATTTT
CDR3 protein: CASSYRDHSTDTQYF

clone size: once
J gene: TRBJ1-4
D gene: TRBD1
V gene: TRBV5-1
CDR3 DNA: TGCGCCAGCAGCATTCAGGGGGCAACTAATGAAAAACTGTTTTTT
CDR3 protein: CASSIQGATNEKLFF

clone size: -
J gene: TRBJ2-7
D gene: -
V gene: TRBV11-2
CDR3 DNA: TGTGCCAGCAGCTGGGAGACAGCTCACGAGCAGTACTTC
CDR3 protein: CASSWETAHEQYF

clone size: -
J gene: TRBJ2-7
D gene: -
V gene: TRBV5-7
CDR3 DNA: TGTGCCAGCAGGCAGACAGCCCTGAAGATCTACGAGCAGTACTTC
CDR3 protein: CASRQTALKIYEQYF

clone size: -
J gene: TRBJ2-3
D gene: TRBD1
V gene: TRBV5-5
CDR3 DNA: TGTGCCAGCAGCTCACAGGGGGCGGGAGATACGCAGTATTTT
CDR3 protein: CASSSQGAGDTQYF

clone size: -
J gene: TRBJ2-7
D gene: TRBD2
V gene: TRBV7-2
CDR3 DNA: TGTGCCAGCAGCTTGGCGGGAGGCAGGTACGAGCAGTACTTC
CDR3 protein: CASSLAGGRYEQYF

clone size: -
J gene: TRBJ2-3
D gene: -
V gene: TRBV5-1
CDR3 DNA: TGCGCCAGCAGCTTGGAGCTAAATACGCAGTATTTT
CDR3 protein: CASSLELNTQYF

clone size: -
J gene: TRBJ2-1
D gene: -
V gene: TRBV7-9
CDR3 DNA: TGTGCCAGCAGCCCGCCGTCCAATGAGCAGTTCTTC
CDR3 protein: CASSPPSNEQFF

clone size: -
J gene: TRBJ2-1
D gene: TRBD2
V gene: TRBV2
CDR3 DNA: TGTGCCAGCAGTCGGACTAGCGGGGACCGCTCCTACAATGAGCAGTTCTTC
CDR3 protein: CASSRTSGDRSYNEQFF

clone size: -
J gene: TRBJ2-3
D gene: TRBD2
V gene: TRBV12-5
CDR3 DNA: TGTGCTAGTGGTTTCAGCGGGGGGGCAACAGATACGCAGTATTTT
CDR3 protein: CASGFSGGATDTQYF

clone size: -
J gene: TRBJ1-1
D gene: -
V gene: TRBV5-4
CDR3 DNA: TGTGCCAGCAGCTGGGGCGGGGTCCAAAGGGACACTGAAGCTTTCTTT
CDR3 protein: CASSWGGVQRDTEAFF